The 5 T cell receptor beta chains below were found in one sample sequenced in a study of T cells in Graves' hyperthyroidism and ophthalmopathy (dated by TCRdb to between 2017 and 2020). The library was made by multiplex PCR. Sequencing took place on an Illumina HiSeq 2000. The TCR beta CDR3 regions were amplified from RNA transcripts. The first round of RT-PCR for the TCR CDR3 was performed with the HTBI primer set and the Qiagen OneStep RT-PCR kit. Clones were called with MiXCR by TCRdb after fastp trimmed the public reads at Q25, and only in-frame beta chains were retained. Here each entry gathers all rows of one CDR3 protein and keeps the most common genes and DNA. Across this sample there are approximately 690,000 distinct CDR3 sequences, with less than 25% seen only once. The ten largest clones represent under 35% of the sample. Sample: blood. These receptors all stem from a man aged 30 to 39 with Graves' ophthalmopathy.

Ten or more counts support this clonotype. V and J are TRBV6-2 or TRBV6-3 and TRBJ2-2; no firm D call. The CDR3 spans 16 residues. Germline CDR1 is MNHEY and CDR2 is SVGEGT. V lost 5 bases and J lost 1, with 14 bases in between. The CDR3: CASSPFTTRNTGELFF. DNA for the CDR3: TGTGCCAGCAGTCCTTTTACGACCCGGAACACCGGGGAGCTGTTTTTT.

A few counts support this clonotype. The rearrangement joins TRBV5-1 to TRBJ1-2; D remains unclear. CDR3 length: 14 amino acids. Germline CDR1 is SGHRS and CDR2 is YFSETQ. V was pared by 0 bases and J by 0 bases, with 6 bases between. CDR3 nucleotide sequence: TGCGCCAGCAGCTTGGGGGTGGCTAACTATGGCTACACCTTC. It translates to CASSLGVANYGYTF.

The J gene is TRBJ1-2, the V gene TRBV14; D unclear. In germline, CDR1 is SGHDN, CDR2 FVKESK. The CDR3 sequence is 13 residues long. Trimming cost V 1 base and J 2 bases, with 5 bases left between them. CDR3 nucleotides: TGTGCCAGCAGCCAAGTAGGCAACTATGGCTACACCTTC. Its protein is CASSQVGNYGYTF.

The sample holds many counts of this clonotype. J is TRBJ2-7 and V is TRBV28; weak D call: TRBD1 (5 bases). V gave up 6 bases and J gave up 2 bases, with 17 bases separating them. The germline CDR1 and CDR2 sequences are MDHEN and SYDVKM. The CDR3 is made up of 15 amino acids. The CDR3 protein is CASSPPPDKTYEQYF. The CDR3 DNA sequence: TGTGCCAGCAGCCCCCCACCGGACAAAACCTACGAGCAGTACTTC. Complete variable domain (other parts from reference TRBV28 and TRBJ2-7): DVKVTQSSRYLVKRTGEKVFLECVQDMDHENMFWYRQDPGLGLRLIYFSYDVKMKEKGDIPEGYSVSREKKERFSLILESASTNQTSMYLCASSPPPDKTYEQYFGPGTRLTVT.

This clonotype came up a few times. This rearrangement joins TRBV7-2 to TRBJ2-5, with 8 bases aligning to TRBD1. This CDR3 has 15 amino acids. CDR1 and CDR2 (germline): SGHTA, FQGNSA. J was trimmed by 2 bases and V by 4 bases; bases with no gene match: 6. The CDR3 protein is CASSSGQGPQETQYF. In DNA form, the CDR3 reads TGTGCCAGCAGCTCTGGACAGGGACCACAAGAGACCCAGTACTTC.